These T cell receptor gamma chains were read from a single sample in a study of γδ T cells in repeated Plasmodium falciparum infection. TCRdb reanalysed the multiplex PCR reads via CATT. This repertoire shows a few thousand gamma-chain clones, around 3.5% found once; its top ten account for 25% to 35%. The sample taken for sequencing was gamma-delta T cells from blood. Every receptor here comes from a pool of human donors (malaria-infected and uninfected, not separated). CDR3s include the opening cysteine and the closing phenylalanine or tryptophan. A clone size is listed for some rows: how often the clone was seen (once, few, many), or a class if it is expanded.

TRGJ1/TRGJ2 | medium-sized | TRGV9 | CALWEGNYYKKLF | TGTGCCTTGTGGGAGGGGAATTATTATAAGAAACTCTTT
TRGJ1/TRGJ2 | medium-sized | TRGV4 | CATWDGTHYYKKLF | TGTGCCACCTGGGATGGGACCCATTATTATAAGAAACTCTTT
TRGJ1/TRGJ2 | medium-sized | TRGV2 | CATWDGPHYYKKLF | TGTGCCACCTGGGACGGGCCTCACTACTATAAGAAACTCTTT
TRGJP2 | medium-sized | TRGV5 | CATWDWSSDWIKTF | TGTGCCACCTGGGACTGGAGTAGTGATTGGATCAAGACGTTT
TRGJ1/TRGJ2 | many | TRGV5 | CATWDRRPNLKLF | TGTGCCACCTGGGACAGGCGACCAAATCTGAAACTCTTT
TRGJP | large | TRGV9 | CALWEDSQELGKKIKVF | TGTGCCTTGTGGGAGGATAGCCAAGAGTTGGGCAAAAAAATCAAGGTATTT
TRGJ1/TRGJ2 | medium-sized | TRGV2 | CATWDGPYKKLF | TGTGCCACCTGGGACGGGCCTTATAAGAAACTCTTT
TRGJ1/TRGJ2 | medium-sized | TRGV5 | CATWDRRGSYKKLF | TGTGCCACCTGGGACAGGCGGGGGAGTTATAAGAAACTCTTT
TRGJP | large | TRGV9 | CALWEVLGELGKKIKVF | TGTGCCTTGTGGGAGGTGCTGGGAGAGTTGGGCAAAAAAATCAAGGTATTT
TRGJ1/TRGJ2 | medium-sized | TRGV3 | CATWDRRIGYKKLF | TGTGCCACCTGGGACAGGCGGATTGGGTATAAGAAACTCTTT
TRGJP | medium-sized | TRGV9 | CALWEPLELGKKIKVF | TGTGCCTTGTGGGAGCCGCTAGAGTTGGGCAAAAAAATCAAGGTATTT
TRGJP | many | TRGV9 | CALWEVPPELGKKIKVF | TGTGCCTTGTGGGAGGTGCCCCCAGAGTTGGGCAAAAAAATCAAGGTATTT
TRGJP | many | TRGV9 | CALWEPPTRVGKKIKVF | TGTGCCTTGTGGGAGCCTCCGACTCGAGTGGGCAAAAAAATCAAGGTATTT
TRGJP1 | many | TRGV9 | CALWEEGKTGWFKIF | TGTGCCTTGTGGGAGGAGGGAAAGACTGGTTGGTTCAAGATATTT
TRGJP | many | TRGV9 | CALWENQIEGLGKKIKVF | TGTGCCTTGTGGGAGAACCAAATTGAAGGGTTGGGCAAAAAAATCAAGGTATTT
TRGJ1/TRGJ2 | many | TRGV4 | CATWDGPEKLF | TGTGCCACCTGGGACGGGCCCGAGAAACTCTTT
TRGJP1 | medium-sized | TRGV4 | CATWDGLVTGWFKIF | TGTGCCACCTGGGACGGGCTTGTCACTGGTTGGTTCAAGATATTT
TRGJP | NA | TRGV9 | CALWEVQGSKELGKKIKVF | TGTGCCCTGTGGGAGGTGCAAGGCTCGAAGGAGTTGGGCAAAAAAATCAAGGTATTT
TRGJP | large | TRGV9 | CALWEAQELGKKIKVF | TGTGCCTTGTGGGAAGCGCAAGAGTTGGGCAAAAAAATCAAGGTATTT
TRGJ1/TRGJ2 | medium-sized | TRGV3 | CATWGPPAYKKLF | TGTGCCACCTGGGGCCCCCCGGCCTATAAGAAACTCTTT
TRGJ1/TRGJ2 | many | TRGV2 | CATWDVLNYYKKLF | TGTGCCACCTGGGACGTTCTGAATTATTATAAGAAACTCTTT
TRGJP | many | TRGV9 | CALWEPARLGKKIKVF | TGTGCCTTGTGGGAGCCCGCCCGGTTGGGCAAAAAAATCAAGGTATTT
TRGJP2 | medium-sized | TRGV2 | CATWDGHAVRDWIKTF | TGTGCCACCTGGGACGGCCATGCAGTTCGTGATTGGATCAAGACGTTT
TRGJP | large | TRGV9 | CALWEEEELGKKIKVF | TGTGCCTTGTGGGAGGAGGAGGAGTTGGGCAAAAAAATCAAGGTATTT
TRGJP | large | TRGV9 | CALWDSELGKKIKVF | TGTGCCTTGTGGGATTCCGAGTTGGGCAAAAAAATCAAGGTATTT
TRGJ1/TRGJ2 | medium-sized | TRGV4 | CATWDGRLVRLF | TGTGCCACCTGGGATGGGAGGTTGGTACGACTCTTT
TRGJP | medium-sized | TRGV9 | CALWVKEELGKKIKVF | TGTGCCTTGTGGGTAAAAGAAGAGTTGGGCAAAAAAATCAAGGTATTT
TRGJP | medium-sized | TRGV9 | CALWDAELGKKIKVF | TGTGCCTTGTGGGACGCTGAGTTGGGCAAAAAAATCAAGGTATTT
TRGJ1/TRGJ2 | medium-sized | TRGV2 | CATWDGYYKKLF | TGTGCCACCTGGGACGGGTATTATAAGAAACTCTTT
TRGJP | many | TRGV9 | CALWEVITSRLGKKIKVF | TGTGCCTTGTGGGAGGTGATAACCTCAAGGTTGGGCAAAAAAATCAAGGTATTT
TRGJ1/TRGJ2 | medium-sized | TRGV9 | CALWEVFYYKKLF | TGTGCCTTGTGGGAGGTTTTCTATTATAAGAAACTCTTT
TRGJP | medium-sized | TRGV9 | CALWEVLDKELGKKIKVF | TGTGCCTTGTGGGAGGTGCTTGATAAAGAGTTGGGCAAAAAAATCAAGGTATTT
TRGJ1/TRGJ2 | medium-sized | TRGV4 | CATWTRGYKKLF | TGTGCCACCTGGACTCGGGGATATAAGAAACTCTTT
TRGJ1/TRGJ2 | medium-sized | TRGV3 | CATWDRPNYKKLF | TGTGCCACCTGGGACAGGCCTAATTATAAGAAACTCTTT
TRGJP | NA | TRGV9 | CALWEVRPRLGKKIKVF | TGTGCCTTGTGGGAGGTACGACCCAGGTTGGGCAAAAAAATCAAGGTATTT
TRGJP | many | TRGV9 | CALWGLGELGKKIKVF | TGTGCCTTGTGGGGTCTAGGAGAGTTGGGCAAAAAAATCAAGGTATTT
TRGJP | medium-sized | TRGV2 | CATWDAGGLGKKIKVF | TGTGCCACCTGGGACGCCGGGGGGTTGGGCAAAAAAATCAAGGTATTT
TRGJ1/TRGJ2 | many | TRGV2 | CATWDGPLNYYKKLF | TGTGCCACCTGGGACGGGCCCTTGAATTATTATAAGAAACTCTTT
TRGJ1/TRGJ2 | medium-sized | TRGV2 | CATWDGRGYKKLF | TGTGCCACCTGGGACGGGCGGGGTTATAAGAAACTCTTT
TRGJ1/TRGJ2 | few | TRGV5 | CARRGIVYYKKLF | TGCGCCAGGAGGGGAATAGTCTATTATAAGAAACTCTTT
TRGJ1/TRGJ2 | medium-sized | TRGV5 | CATWDSPNYYKKLF | TGTGCCACCTGGGACAGCCCGAATTATTATAAGAAACTCTTT
TRGJ1/TRGJ2 | large | TRGV3 | CATWYEARYKKLF | TGTGCCACCTGGTACGAGGCACGTTATAAGAAACTCTTT
TRGJ1/TRGJ2 | few | TRGV2 | CATWDDPYYKKLF | TGTGCAACCTGGGACGATCCTTATTATAAGAAACTCTTT
TRGJP | large | TRGV9 | CALWEAGEELGKKIKVF | TGTGCCTTGTGGGAGGCGGGAGAAGAGTTGGGCAAAAAAATCAAGGTATTT
TRGJP | few | TRGV9 | CALWEAPKGLGKKIKVF | TGTGCCTTGTGGGAGGCCCCTAAAGGGTTGGGCAAAAAAATCAAGGTATTT
TRGJP | NA | TRGV9 | CALWEVLTELELGKKIKVF | TGTGCCTTGTGGGAGGTGCTCACGGAGCTAGAGTTGGGCAAAAAAATCAAGGTATTT
TRGJP | medium-sized | TRGV9 | CALWEVSLILGKKIKVF | TGTGCCTTGTGGGAGGTGTCTCTTATTTTGGGCAAAAAAATCAAGGTATTT
TRGJ1/TRGJ2 | many | TRGV1 | CATWDRPPTEKLF | TGTGCCACCTGGGACAGGCCCCCGACGGAGAAACTCTTT